Below are 18 T cell receptor beta chains sequenced from a single sample in a study of CD8 T cells in ankylosing spondylitis (dated by TCRdb to between 2016 and 2019). Their target antigens are unknown. Study-wide conclusions, independent of this receptor: A TCR beta motif made up of several highly homologous amino acid variants appeared to be characteristic of blood from ankylosing spondylitis patients.

Preparation of the library involved 5' RACE. The sample was run on an Illumina HiSeq 2500. In-frame beta chains were kept once TCRdb had trimmed the public reads at Q25 with fastp and called clones with MiXCR. Each record represents a unique CDR3 protein, reported with the most common genes and DNA among its rows. Counted in this sample were around 140,000 distinct CDR3 sequences; about 15% of them appeared once. The ten most abundant clones make up roughly 30% of the sample. The sequencing input was blood, either unsorted or a sorted T cell fraction (not recorded which). Source of these receptors: a male donor with ankylosing spondylitis.

This clonotype appeared a few times. This chain joins TRBV20-1 and TRBJ2-3; D is uncertain. The germline V gene encodes CDR1 DFQATT and CDR2 SNEGSKA (reference sequence). Trimming pared 3 bases from V and 3 bases from J, leaving 7 bases between. The CDR3 sequence is 12 residues long. CDR3: CSASIGTDTQYF. The CDR3 nucleotides are TGCAGTGCTAGCATCGGTACAGATACGCAGTATTTT.

Only a few counts were recorded for this clonotype. CDR3 amino acids: CASSYPYGRLGEQFF. The CDR3 DNA follows: TGTGCCAGCAGTTACCCCTATGGCAGGCTGGGTGAGCAGTTCTTC. The gene calls are TRBV6-2 or TRBV6-3 and TRBJ2-1, with D unclear. The CDR3 spans 15 residues. Trimming took 2 bases from V and 9 from J, leaving 17 bases between them. The germline V gene has CDR1 MNHEY and CDR2 SVGEGT.

This sequence joins TRBV5-8 and TRBJ2-7; D uncertain. CDR1 and CDR2 from the germline V gene are SGHTS and YDEGEE. The CDR3 contains 14 residues. Trimming took off 3 bases at V and 1 base at J, with 11 bases between the two ends. The CDR3 region has the DNA TGTGCCAGCAGCTGGTCGACCGCTTCCTACGAGCAGTACTTC. This translates into CASSWSTASYEQYF.

This clonotype appeared a few times. The chain carries TRBV20-1 and TRBJ2-7, with D possibly being TRBD2 (6 bases). V lost 2 bases, J lost 2 bases, and 13 bases lay in between. The CDR3 length is 14 residues. From germline, CDR1 is DFQATT and CDR2 SNEGSKA (reference sequence). The CDR3 loop is CSARPSGLPYEQYF. CDR3 in DNA: TGCAGTGCTAGACCGTCGGGACTGCCCTACGAGCAGTACTTC.

The chain has TRBV7-6 and TRBJ2-1; the D gene is possibly TRBD2 (6 bases). Germline CDR1 is SGHVS and CDR2 is FNYEAQ. V shed 5 bases and J shed 2 bases, with 13 bases lying between them. This CDR3 spans 15 amino acids. This CDR3 reads CASSHTSSTYNEQFF. The CDR3 DNA reads as TGTGCCAGCAGCCATACTAGCTCCACCTACAATGAGCAGTTCTTC. Variable domain in full (rest from reference TRBV7-6 and TRBJ2-1): GAGVSQSPRYKVTKRGQDVALRCDPISGHVSLYWYRQALGQGPEFLTYFNYEAQQDKSGLPNDRFSAERPEGSISTLTIQRTEQRDSAMYRCASSHTSSTYNEQFFGPGTRLTVL.

This chain joins TRBV28 and TRBJ2-3, with D uncertain. The V gene's germline CDR1 is MDHEN and CDR2 SYDVKM. CDR3 size: 15 residues. Trimming took off 3 bases at V and 2 bases at J, with 12 bases between the two ends. The CDR3 sequence: CASSFTGSYTDTQYF. DNA for the CDR3: TGTGCCAGCAGTTTTACCGGCAGTTACACAGATACGCAGTATTTT.

This clonotype appeared a few times. The chain is built from TRBV20-1 and TRBJ2-7, with D tentatively TRBD2 (5 bases). The length of the CDR3 is 14 residues. Looked up from germline, CDR1 is DFQATT and CDR2 is SNEGSKA (reference sequence). V was trimmed by 3 bases and J by 4 bases, leaving 16 bases between them. CDR3 DNA: TGCAGTGCTAGGATCCGGGGTTCAATATACGAGCAGTACTTC. Protein: CSARIRGSIYEQYF.

V usage is TRBV5-6 and J usage is TRBJ1-6; unclear D gene. This CDR3 spans 15 amino acids. From germline, CDR1 is SGHDT and CDR2 YYEEEE. V lost 2 bases and J 3 bases, leaving 9 bases between the germline ends. The CDR3 region is CASSFFRSYNSPLHF. The CDR3 coding sequence is TGTGCCAGCAGCTTCTTCCGAAGCTATAATTCACCCCTCCACTTT.

In this sample, this clonotype turned up a few times. A read error may account for a junction end that differs from germline. The chain recombines TRBV12-3 or TRBV12-4 with TRBJ2-5; 7 nucleotides align to TRBD2. The CDR3 is 15 residues long. The CDR3 protein is CANSLGGKDAETQYF. As DNA, the CDR3 is TGTGCCAACAGTTTGGGAGGGAAGGACGCGGAGACCCAGTACTTC.

The V call is TRBV9, the J call TRBJ2-7; D ambiguous. This CDR3 has 15 amino acids. The germline CDR1 and CDR2 sequences are SGDLS and YYNGEE. The V end was cut by 0 bases, the J end by 0 bases, with 10 bases between. CDR3 amino acids: CASSVGLGGSYEQYF. The CDR3 DNA follows: TGTGCCAGCAGCGTAGGACTCGGCGGCTCCTACGAGCAGTACTTC.

This chain connects TRBV27 to TRBJ1-2, with TRBD1 as a possible D gene (5 bases). From germline, CDR1 is MNHEY and CDR2 SMNVEV (reference sequence). This CDR3 has 14 amino acids. Trimming left V 2 bases short and J 5 bases short, with 12 bases between. In nucleotides, the CDR3 is TGTGCCAGCAGTTTAGCGGGGGGGGAATATGGCTACACCTTC. This encodes CASSLAGGEYGYTF.

This chain joins TRBV27 and TRBJ2-1, with D perhaps TRBD2 (6 bases). V was trimmed by 0 bases and J by 2 bases, leaving 8 bases between them. Germline CDR1 MNHEY, CDR2 SMNVEV (reference sequence). The CDR3 runs to 15 residues. The chain's CDR3 is CASSLSGSPYNEQFF. CDR3 DNA sequence: TGTGCCAGCAGTTTATCCGGGAGTCCCTACAATGAGCAGTTCTTC.

This chain's CDR3 is CASSPGTSGRNGELFF. The CDR3, as DNA: TGTGCCAGCAGCCCGGGGACTAGCGGGAGGAACGGGGAGCTGTTTTTT. This chain uses TRBV9 with TRBJ2-2; TRBD2 aligns across 15 bases. The V and J ends lost 4 bases and 7 bases, in that order; junction bases with no gene match: 5. This CDR3 is built from 16 residues. CDR1 and CDR2 (germline): SGDLS, YYNGEE. The full variable domain, completed using reference TRBV9 and TRBJ2-2, is DSGVTQTPKHLITATGQRVTLRCSPRSGDLSVYWYQQSLDQGLQFLIQYYNGEERAKGNILERFSAQQFPDLHSELNLSSLELGDSALYFCASSPGTSGRNGELFFGEGSRLTVL.

Here the CDR3 DNA reads TGTGCCAGCAGTGGAAGCGGGGACTACGAGCAGTACTTC. Translating gives CASSGSGDYEQYF. The V call is TRBV27, the J call TRBJ2-7, with TRBD2 matching over 7 bases. Germline V lookup: CDR1 MNHEY, CDR2 SMNVEV (reference sequence). This CDR3 has 13 amino acids. The J segment lost 3 bases and the V segment lost 5 bases, leaving 4 bases of the junction unmatched.

The chain is built from TRBV6-1 and TRBJ1-1, with 7 bases lining up with TRBD1. The CDR3 consists of 12 residues. Germline CDR1 reads MNHNS; CDR2 reads SASEGT. The J segment lost 7 bases and the V segment lost 10 bases, leaving 9 bases of the junction unmatched. CDR3: CATGDRTFEAFF. For the CDR3, the DNA is TGTGCCACAGGGGACAGAACCTTTGAAGCTTTCTTT.

The chain has TRBV6-2 or TRBV6-3 and TRBJ2-7; D is ambiguous. This CDR3 has 11 amino acids. Germline lookup yields CDR1 MNHEY and CDR2 SVGEGT. The ends were cut back, 6 bases at V and 5 bases at J, with 8 bases in the middle. The CDR3 bases are TGTGCCAGCAGCACGACGAACGAGCAGTACTTC. Protein sequence: CASSTTNEQYF.

At least ten counts were recorded for this clonotype. The rearrangement joins TRBV29-1 to TRBJ2-3; 14 nucleotides line up with TRBD2. The germline V gene encodes CDR1 SQVTM and CDR2 ANQGSEA. After removal of 5 bases from V and 2 bases from J, the junction contained 9 bases not matched to a gene. This CDR3 is 17 amino acids long. The CDR3 DNA reads TGCAGCGTTTCCGGGACTAGCGGGAGTAAGGTCACAGATACGCAGTATTTT. Its translation is CSVSGTSGSKVTDTQYF.

The rearrangement links TRBV4-1 to TRBJ2-1; TRBD2 matches 10 bases. CDR1 is MGHRA, CDR2 YSYEKL, per germline. The length of the CDR3 is 21 residues. The V gene end was trimmed by 0 bases and the J gene end by 0 bases; junction bases not matched to a gene: 14. CDR3 loop: CASSQDHLLAGVTLSYNEQFF. In DNA form, the CDR3 reads TGCGCCAGCAGCCAAGATCATCTCCTAGCGGGAGTGACTCTCTCCTACAATGAGCAGTTCTTC.